One TCR beta chain is described in this entry. It has no known antigen specificity. It has no much larger one-base neighbor in the sample; base qualities were not kept. These data belong to a study of blood T cell repertoires in COVID-19 (TCRdb year 2020). Study-level background: Samples covering the acute and convalescent phases of COVID-19 were provided by collaborators in the United States, Italy and Spain. A de-identified subject ID, COVID-19 status, age in years and sex were almost always included in the sample metadata. Deeply sampled blood TCRbeta repertoires from subjects exposed to, actively infected with, or recovered from COVID-19 were included in the dataset. Where available, HLA class I and class II types were obtained from metadata supplied by the sample provider rather than from assay-based typing. The material from the prospective study consisted of cDNA or gDNA derived from T cells, B-cell-depleted T cells, or PBMCs. The repertoires were released in a freely available public database meant as a resource for research on the immune response to SARS-CoV-2. Samples came from the ongoing ImmuneRACE study (first 160 participants) plus 1,254 subjects from 6 global collaborators.

The immunoSEQ Assay, a bias-controlled multiplex PCR, was used to amplify TCRbeta CDR3 regions from genomic DNA. Per the source publication's procedure: Nucleated cell counts per sample were estimated from amplification of reference gene primers within the assay. Sequence reads were collapsed and filtered to measure the absolute abundance of every unique TCRbeta CDR3 rearrangement. Productive Simpson clonality was computed per sample as the square root of Simpson's diversity index over productive rearrangements. Sourced from immuneACCESS, this table was stored by TCRdb with only in-frame sequences that have V and J called. A share of the clones is absent; for the studies checked, an unresolved V gene accounts for under half, and the remainder has no known explanation. For V, J and clone size, that table is used; D and trimming come from the DNA. Recorded for this sample are roughly 200,000 clones; around 80% of them occurred a single time. The top ten constitute over 6.5% of the sample.

One collaborating source in Seattle enrolled patients while the patients were actively infected and followed the patients over time throughout the course of disease. Collaborating institutions collected whole blood in K2EDTA tubes following their own protocols. Collaborator samples were shipped for TCRbeta analysis as frozen whole blood, isolated PBMCs, or DNA extracted from either sample type. V is shortened by 0 bases, J by 8 bases, and the region joining them spans 23 bases. The CDR3 holds 17 amino acids from the cysteine to the phenylalanine. The only DNA kept is the CDR3, 51 bases in frame from the first base. The germline V gene provides CDR1 SGHRS and CDR2 YFSETQ. Summary of the overall study and its limitations: How much clinical and demographic metadata was included differed by source and by participant, and the metadata was provided uncurated.

The sequence links TRBV5-1 to TRBJ1-2, with the D gene not clear enough to name. The sequenced sample consisted of peripheral blood. The sequence was collected from a woman aged 80 or over with COVID-19, enrolled during active disease. The nucleotide sequence is given as TGCGCCAGCAGCTTGGCCAGTGGAGCGTCCATAACTCTCGGCTACACCTTC. It translates to CASSLASGASITLGYTF.